The clone carrying this T cell receptor (beta chain) was found a few times. The data derive from a study of blood T cell repertoires in COVID-19. Study in general: There were acute and convalescent COVID-19 samples, and they came from the United States, Italy and Spain. T cells, B-cell-depleted T cells, or PBMCs provided the cDNA or gDNA that served as material.

The CDR3 loop spans 16 amino acids. V shed 3 bases, J shed 5 bases, and the junction held 11 bases outside the gene matches. Germline loops: CDR1 MNHEY, CDR2 SMNVEV (reference sequence). Original processing methods: Amplifying reference gene primers gave estimates of nucleated cell counts. Sequencing used immunoSEQ multiplex PCR; TCRdb keeps in-frame clones, though not all of them. V and J calls and clone size are as listed in that table; D and trimming were resolved from the DNA. Among over 40,000 clones listed, 70% to 90% were seen once. The source material was peripheral blood. This chain uses TRBV27 with TRBJ1-2; 8 bases align to TRBD1. The receptor's source is a man older than 75 with acute or convalescent COVID-19. In DNA, the CDR3 is TGTGCCAGCAGTTTCCGTGGGGGACAGGCGCTTTATGGCTACACCTTC. It codes for CASSFRGGQALYGYTF.